Below are 29 T cell receptor beta chains sequenced from a single sample in a study of T-cell memory formation after mild COVID-19. TCRdb analysed the 5' RACE reads with MiXCR anew, one entry per CDR3 protein. The table lists around 450,000 distinct CDR3 sequences, 20% to 30% of them singletons. Material: PBMCs or a T cell subset sorted from them (not recorded which). These receptor sequences come from an adult woman who had mild COVID-19 (a few samples of this study predate the infection). Cell type and time point are not known.

This sequence joins TRBV4-3 and TRBJ2-3, with D perhaps TRBD2 (5 bases). CDR1 is LGHNA, CDR2 YSLEER, per germline. CDR3 size: 15 residues. V lost 0 bases and J lost 4, with 11 bases in between. CDR3 in DNA: TGCGCCAGCAGCCAAGATCCAACCGGGGCAGATACGCAGTATTTT. Translated: CASSQDPTGADTQYF.

The chain employs TRBV5-5 and TRBJ1-1; no clear D gene. The V end was cut by 4 bases, the J end by 1 base, with 11 bases between. The length of the CDR3 is 14 residues. CDR1 SGHKS and CDR2 YYEKEE come from the germline V gene (reference sequence). CDR3 loop: CASSPLKTNTEAFF. Written as DNA, the CDR3 is TGTGCCAGCAGCCCCCTCAAGACGAACACTGAAGCTTTCTTT. The full variable domain, in which reference TRBV5-5 and TRBJ1-1 provide the parts outside the CDR3, is DAGVTQSPTHLIKTRGQQVTLRCSPISGHKSVSWYQQVLGQGPQFIFQYYEKEERGRGNFPDRFSARQFPNYSSELNVNALLLGDSALYLCASSPLKTNTEAFFGQGTRLTVV.

The V call is TRBV15, the J call TRBJ2-1; 11 bases are shared with TRBD2. In germline, CDR1 is LNHNV, CDR2 YYDKDF (reference sequence). CDR3 length: 16 residues. V gave up 4 bases and J gave up 3 bases; unmatched junction bases: 5. CDR3: CATSKPTSGDYNEQFF. The CDR3 region has the DNA TGTGCCACCAGCAAGCCGACTAGCGGGGACTACAATGAGCAGTTCTTC.

The chain uses TRBV14 and TRBJ2-3, with D uncertain. V was pared by 3 bases and J by 4 bases, with 8 bases between. Germline V gene sequence: CDR1 SGHDN, CDR2 FVKESK. This CDR3 region has 13 residues. The CDR3 is CASSQVQADTQYF. Here the CDR3 DNA reads TGTGCCAGCAGCCAGGTCCAAGCAGATACGCAGTATTTT.

The V gene is TRBV4-1, the J gene TRBJ2-2; 7 nucleotides line up with TRBD1. This CDR3 has 15 amino acids. Trimming removed 4 bases from V and 6 bases from J; junction bases left unmatched: 8. Germline V gives CDR1 MGHRA, CDR2 YSYEKL. CDR3 DNA: TGCGCCAGCAGCCTCGCGTCCCAGGGGGCCGGGGAGCTGTTTTTT. This gives the protein CASSLASQGAGELFF.

This clonotype was seen only a few times. The rearrangement joins TRBV7-3 to TRBJ2-5; no firm D call. Trimming stripped 1 base from V and 1 base from J, with 10 bases between. The CDR3 totals 15 residues. The germline CDR1 and CDR2 sequences are SGHTA and FQGTGA. The CDR3 loop reads CASSLSRAFQETQYF. In nucleotides, the CDR3 is TGTGCCAGCAGCTTAAGTAGGGCCTTCCAAGAGACCCAGTACTTC.

V usage is TRBV3-1 and J usage is TRBJ2-3; TRBD2 agrees at 8 bases. With V trimmed by 10 bases and J by 2 bases, 5 bases remained unmatched. There are 13 residues in the CDR3. CDR1 is LGHDT and CDR2 is YNNKEL in the germline V gene (reference sequence). This CDR3 is CATSGSNTDTQYF. Written as DNA, the CDR3 is TGTGCCACGAGCGGGAGCAACACAGATACGCAGTATTTT.

This clonotype was detected many times. The rearrangement links TRBV5-6 to TRBJ2-1, with D possibly being TRBD2 (5 bases). The CDR3 runs 15 residues. CDR1 is SGHDT and CDR2 is YYEEEE in the germline V gene. The ends were cut back, 2 bases at V and 0 bases at J, with 9 bases in the middle. CDR3 sequence reads: CASSLRGNSYNEQFF. CDR3 in DNA: TGTGCCAGCAGCTTAAGAGGGAACTCCTACAATGAGCAGTTCTTC.

This clonotype was seen only a few times. The chain combines TRBV7-9 with TRBJ2-2; TRBD2 is a possible D gene (5 bases). V was clipped by 7 bases and J by 6 bases, with 24 bases between them. The CDR3 runs to 17 residues. Germline V lookup: CDR1 SEHNR, CDR2 FQNEAQ (reference sequence). The CDR3 sequence: CASTRGKSVGIPGELFF. CDR3 DNA sequence: TGTGCCAGCACCCGAGGGAAATCCGTCGGCATCCCCGGGGAGCTGTTTTTT.

The V call is TRBV6-2 or TRBV6-3, the J call TRBJ1-2, with 8 bases aligning to TRBD1. V shed 5 bases and J 3 bases; nucleotides not matched to a gene: 8. Germline loops: CDR1 MNHEY, CDR2 SVGEGT. This CDR3 comprises 15 residues. The CDR3 DNA is TGTGCCAGCAGTCCCGACAGGGGAAGCTACTATGGCTACACCTTC. It encodes CASSPDRGSYYGYTF.

The chain has TRBV20-1 and TRBJ2-3; 10 bases fit TRBD2. V dropped 4 bases and J dropped 0; count of bases not matched to a gene: 10. This CDR3 contains 17 residues. CDR1 and CDR2 from the germline V gene are DFQATT and SNEGSKA (reference sequence). The CDR3 DNA sequence: TGCAGTGCTACCCTCCTCCAGCGGGGGGGAAGCACAGATACGCAGTATTTT. Encoded protein: CSATLLQRGGSTDTQYF.

The chain has TRBV24-1 and TRBJ2-7, with TRBD2 as a possible D gene (5 bases). The CDR3 sequence is 12 residues long. V was trimmed by 4 bases and J by 7 bases, leaving 10 bases between them. Germline CDR1 is KGHDR and CDR2 is SFDVKD. The CDR3 nucleotides read TGTGCCACCAGTGACGGGAATGAAGAGCAGTACTTC. It translates to CATSDGNEEQYF.

This clonotype was seen repeatedly, ten times or more. The rearrangement uses TRBV7-9 and TRBJ2-1; D is perhaps TRBD1 or TRBD2 (6 bases each). CDR3 length equals 15 residues. Looked up from germline, CDR1 is SEHNR and CDR2 is FQNEAQ (reference sequence). Trimming pared 2 bases from V and 2 bases from J, leaving 10 bases between. The CDR3 DNA sequence: TGTGCCAGCAGCTTATCGGGGGCAGCCTACAATGAGCAGTTCTTC. Translation gives CASSLSGAAYNEQFF.

V gene TRBV12-3 or TRBV12-4 combines with J gene TRBJ1-1; 8 bases are shared with TRBD1. This CDR3 comprises 14 residues. V lost 7 bases to trimming and J lost 1 base; unmatched junction nucleotides: 5. The CDR3 region is CASIGQGRNTEAFF. CDR3 DNA sequence: TGTGCCAGCATCGGACAGGGTAGGAACACTGAAGCTTTCTTT.

V is TRBV7-9 and J is TRBJ2-7; D is unresolved. This CDR3 contains 15 residues. Trimming took 7 bases from V and 2 from J, leaving 18 bases between them. CDR1 SEHNR and CDR2 FQNEAQ come from the germline V gene (reference sequence). The CDR3 DNA reads as TGTGCCAGCACGTTCCATAGGGATTCCCCCTACGAGCAGTACTTC. Its translation is CASTFHRDSPYEQYF. The full variable domain, rest sourced from reference TRBV7-9 and TRBJ2-7, is DTGVSQNPRHKITKRGQNVTFRCDPISEHNRLYWYRQTLGQGPEFLTYFQNEAQLEKSRLLSDRFSAERPKGSFSTLEIQRTEQGDSAMYLCASTFHRDSPYEQYFGPGTRLTVT.

This clonotype has a handful of counts. The gene calls are TRBV7-9 and TRBJ1-1; no reliable D call. The CDR3 sequence is 8 residues long. Germline V gene lookup returns CDR1 SEHNR and CDR2 FQNEAQ (reference sequence). V gave up 6 bases and J gave up 11 bases, with 4 bases separating them. The CDR3 region is CASRFAFF. CDR3 sequence (DNA): TGTGCCAGCAGGTTCGCTTTCTTT.

This clonotype was counted ten times or more. V and J are TRBV20-1 and TRBJ2-7; D gene ambiguous. Germline V lookup: CDR1 DFQATT, CDR2 SNEGSKA (reference sequence). The CDR3 totals 15 residues. V lost 1 base to trimming and J lost 0 bases, with 13 bases between them. The CDR3: CSARALTVGSYEQYF. In DNA form, the CDR3 reads TGCAGTGCTAGAGCTTTGACCGTCGGCTCCTACGAGCAGTACTTC.

The rearrangement uses TRBV7-9 and TRBJ2-4; no clear D gene. This CDR3 spans 13 amino acids. V was cut by 5 bases and J by 9 bases, with 14 bases left in between. Germline V gene lookup returns CDR1 SEHNR and CDR2 FQNEAQ (reference sequence). The CDR3 spells CASSPPVGIIQYF. CDR3 sequence (DNA): TGTGCCAGCAGCCCCCCGGTGGGAATCATTCAGTACTTC.

The chain recombines TRBV5-1 with TRBJ2-1; unclear D gene. The CDR3 totals 14 residues. V shed 4 bases and J shed 3 bases, with 11 bases lying between them. Per the germline V gene, CDR1 is SGHRS and CDR2 is YFSETQ. The CDR3 reads CASSPDWSYNEQFF. The CDR3 DNA is TGCGCCAGCAGCCCCGACTGGAGCTACAATGAGCAGTTCTTC.

The V gene is TRBV10-3, the J gene TRBJ1-3, with D possibly matching TRBD1 (6 bases). CDR3 length equals 15 residues. Germline CDR1 ENHRY, CDR2 SYGVKD. Trimming pared 0 bases from V and 3 bases from J, leaving 9 bases between. In nucleotides, the CDR3 is TGTGCCATCAGTGAGTCCCCGGACAGTGGAAACACCATATATTTT. This codes for CAISESPDSGNTIYF.

This clonotype has only a few counts. This chain joins TRBV7-2 and TRBJ2-3; D is perhaps TRBD2 (7 bases). CDR1 and CDR2 (germline): SGHTA, FQGNSA. V lost 0 bases, J lost 4 bases, and 17 bases lay in between. The CDR3 spans 17 residues. CDR3 sequence reads: CASSLAFRGGGSDTQYF. DNA for the CDR3: TGTGCCAGCAGCTTAGCTTTTCGCGGGGGCGGGTCAGATACGCAGTATTTT.

Written as DNA, the CDR3 is TGTGCCAGCAGCTTAGCATTACAGGTCGAAGATTCACCCCTCCACTTT. Translation: CASSLALQVEDSPLHF. This chain uses TRBV7-2 with TRBJ1-6, with D possibly TRBD1 on 5 matching bases. This CDR3 is built from 16 residues. The V gene lost 0 bases and the J gene lost 8 bases, with 14 bases spanning the gap. Germline assignment: CDR1 SGHTA and CDR2 FQGNSA. Full variable domain (outside the CDR3, taken from reference TRBV7-2 and TRBJ1-6): GAGVSQSPSNKVTEKGKDVELRCDPISGHTALYWYRQSLGQGLEFLIYFQGNSAPDKSGLPSDRFSAERTGGSVSTLTIQRTQQEDSAVYLCASSLALQVEDSPLHFGNGTRLTVT.

The CDR3 sequence: CASSMGLGTDTQYF. As DNA, the CDR3 is TGTGCCAGCAGTATGGGACTAGGCACAGATACGCAGTATTTT. The V gene is TRBV2, the J gene TRBJ2-3; 8 bases line up with TRBD2. V lost 5 bases, J lost 1 base, and 2 bases stayed unmatched. This CDR3 is built from 14 residues. Germline-derived CDR1 and CDR2 are SNHLY and FYNNEI.

The chain combines TRBV7-2 with TRBJ2-1; the match to TRBD2 covers 7 bases. V gave up 1 base and J gave up 10 bases; unmatched junction bases: 4. From germline, CDR1 is SGHTA and CDR2 FQGNSA. This CDR3 contains 13 residues. CDR3 region: CASSLGREREQFF. The CDR3 DNA reads TGTGCCAGCAGCTTAGGGCGGGAGAGGGAGCAGTTCTTC.

The chain employs TRBV4-2 and TRBJ1-2; D is possibly TRBD1 (5 bases). Trimming removed 1 base at V and 4 bases at J, with 28 bases between. Per germline, CDR1 LGHNA and CDR2 YNFKEQ. The CDR3 is 20 amino acids. The CDR3: CASSQVRIQQQVRPAYGYTF. CDR3 DNA sequence: TGTGCCAGCAGCCAAGTTCGGATACAGCAACAGGTTCGGCCCGCCTATGGCTACACCTTC.

The rearrangement joins TRBV3-1 to TRBJ1-4, with D unclear. This CDR3 is 15 amino acids long. Trimming removed 0 bases at V and 11 bases at J, with 16 bases between. Germline loops: CDR1 LGHDT, CDR2 YNNKEL (reference sequence). DNA of the CDR3: TGTGCCAGCAGCCAAGATCCAATGCGGACGTTGAAACTGTTTTTT. Translated: CASSQDPMRTLKLFF.

In this sample, this clonotype turned up a few times. The chain uses TRBV19 and TRBJ2-7, with D tentatively TRBD1 or TRBD2 (5 bases each). V was pared by 6 bases and J by 0 bases, with 12 bases between. Per the germline V gene, CDR1 is LNHDA and CDR2 is SQIVND (reference sequence). This CDR3 spans 14 amino acids. This chain's CDR3 is CASRIAGSSYEQYF. Here the CDR3 DNA reads TGTGCCAGTAGGATCGCAGGGAGCTCCTACGAGCAGTACTTC.

The rearrangement joins TRBV24-1 to TRBJ2-1; D call uncertain. V was trimmed by 4 bases and J by 6 bases, leaving 6 bases between them. This CDR3 is built from 12 residues. The germline gives CDR1 KGHDR, CDR2 SFDVKD. CDR3 nucleotides: TGTGCCACCAGTGACGCAGGCAATGAGCAGTTCTTC. Protein product: CATSDAGNEQFF.

V usage is TRBV7-2 and J usage is TRBJ1-5; 8 nucleotides agree with TRBD1. This CDR3 contains 18 residues. Germline-derived CDR1 and CDR2 are SGHTA and FQGNSA. With V trimmed by 0 bases and J by 3 bases, 10 bases remained unmatched. This CDR3 reads CASSLAPLYRGNNQPQHF. The CDR3 nucleotides read TGTGCCAGCAGCTTAGCCCCCTTGTACAGGGGGAACAATCAGCCCCAGCATTTT.